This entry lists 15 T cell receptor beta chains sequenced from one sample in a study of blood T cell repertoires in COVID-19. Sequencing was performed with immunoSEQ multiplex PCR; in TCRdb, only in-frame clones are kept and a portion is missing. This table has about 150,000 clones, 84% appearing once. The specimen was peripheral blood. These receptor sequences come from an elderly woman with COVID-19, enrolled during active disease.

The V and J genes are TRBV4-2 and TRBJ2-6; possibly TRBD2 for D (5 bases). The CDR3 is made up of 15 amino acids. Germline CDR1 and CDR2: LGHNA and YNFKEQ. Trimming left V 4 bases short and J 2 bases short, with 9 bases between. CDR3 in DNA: TGTGCCAGCAGCCCCACCGGGACTGGGGCCAACGTCCTGACTTTC. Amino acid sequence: CASSPTGTGANVLTF.

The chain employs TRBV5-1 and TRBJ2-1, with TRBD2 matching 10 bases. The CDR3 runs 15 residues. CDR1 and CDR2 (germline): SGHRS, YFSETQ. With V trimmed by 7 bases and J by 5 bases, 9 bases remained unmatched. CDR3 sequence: CASSVGLADNNEQFF. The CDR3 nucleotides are TGCGCCAGCTCAGTCGGACTAGCGGATAACAATGAGCAGTTCTTC.

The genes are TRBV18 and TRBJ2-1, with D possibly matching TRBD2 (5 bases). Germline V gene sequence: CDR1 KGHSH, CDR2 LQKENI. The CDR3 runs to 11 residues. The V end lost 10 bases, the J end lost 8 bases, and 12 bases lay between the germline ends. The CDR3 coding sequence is TGTGCCACCGGACTCTTGGATGAGCAGTTCTTC. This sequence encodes CATGLLDEQFF.

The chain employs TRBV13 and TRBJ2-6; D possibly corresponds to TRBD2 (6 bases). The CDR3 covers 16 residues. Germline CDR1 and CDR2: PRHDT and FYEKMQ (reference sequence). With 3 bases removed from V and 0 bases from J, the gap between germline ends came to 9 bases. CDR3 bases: TGTGCCAGCAGCTTCCCCGGGGGCTCTGGGGCCAACGTCCTGACTTTC. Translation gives CASSFPGGSGANVLTF.

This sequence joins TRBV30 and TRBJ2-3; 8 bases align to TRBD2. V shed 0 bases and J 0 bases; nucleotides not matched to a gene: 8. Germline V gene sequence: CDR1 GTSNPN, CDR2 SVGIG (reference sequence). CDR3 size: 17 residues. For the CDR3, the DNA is TGTGCCTGGAGTGTACTCGGGGGGGATTCTAGCACAGATACGCAGTATTTT. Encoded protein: CAWSVLGGDSSTDTQYF. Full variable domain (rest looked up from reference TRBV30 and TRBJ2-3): SQTIHQWPATLVQPVGSPLSLECTVEGTSNPNLYWYRQAAGRGLQLLFYSVGIGQISSEVPQNLSASRPQDRQFILSSKKLLLSDSGFYLCAWSVLGGDSSTDTQYFGPGTRLTVL.

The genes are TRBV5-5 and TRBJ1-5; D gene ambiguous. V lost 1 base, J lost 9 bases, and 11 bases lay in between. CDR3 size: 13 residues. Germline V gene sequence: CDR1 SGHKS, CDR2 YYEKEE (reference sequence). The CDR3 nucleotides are TGTGCCAGCAGCTTGAATACGGGGATGCCCCAGCATTTT. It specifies CASSLNTGMPQHF. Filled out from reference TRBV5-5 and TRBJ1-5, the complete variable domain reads DAGVTQSPTHLIKTRGQQVTLRCSPISGHKSVSWYQQVLGQGPQFIFQYYEKEERGRGNFPDRFSARQFPNYSSELNVNALLLGDSALYLCASSLNTGMPQHFGDGTRLSIL.

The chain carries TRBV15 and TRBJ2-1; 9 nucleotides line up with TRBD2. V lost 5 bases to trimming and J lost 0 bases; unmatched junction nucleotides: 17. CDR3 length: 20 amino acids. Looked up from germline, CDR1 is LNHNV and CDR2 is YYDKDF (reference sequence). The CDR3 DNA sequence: TGTGCCACCAGCTCACCTCCTCGGACTAGCGCGGGGCCCTCCTACAATGAGCAGTTCTTC. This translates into CATSSPPRTSAGPSYNEQFF.

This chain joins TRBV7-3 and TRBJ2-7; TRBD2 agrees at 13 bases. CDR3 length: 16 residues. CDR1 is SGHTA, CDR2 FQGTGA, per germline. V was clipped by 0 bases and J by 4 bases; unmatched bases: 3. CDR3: CASSLTSLAGGYEQYF. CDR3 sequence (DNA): TGTGCCAGCAGCTTAACCTCACTAGCGGGAGGGTACGAGCAGTACTTC.

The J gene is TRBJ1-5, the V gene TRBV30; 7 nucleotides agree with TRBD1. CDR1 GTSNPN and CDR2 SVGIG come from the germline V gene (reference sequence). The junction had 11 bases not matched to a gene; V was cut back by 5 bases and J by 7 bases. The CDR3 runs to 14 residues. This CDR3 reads CAWRGGAWGQPQHF. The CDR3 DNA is TGTGCCTGGCGAGGGGGCGCTTGGGGACAGCCCCAGCATTTT. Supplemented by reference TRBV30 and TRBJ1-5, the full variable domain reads SQTIHQWPATLVQPVGSPLSLECTVEGTSNPNLYWYRQAAGRGLQLLFYSVGIGQISSEVPQNLSASRPQDRQFILSSKKLLLSDSGFYLCAWRGGAWGQPQHFGDGTRLSIL.

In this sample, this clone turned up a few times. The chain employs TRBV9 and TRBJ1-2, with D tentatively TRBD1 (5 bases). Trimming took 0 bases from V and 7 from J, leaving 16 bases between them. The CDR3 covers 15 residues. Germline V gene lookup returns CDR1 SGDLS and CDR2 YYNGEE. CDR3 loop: CASSVADRKFGGYTF. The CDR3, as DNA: TGTGCCAGCAGCGTAGCTGACAGAAAATTCGGTGGCTACACCTTC.

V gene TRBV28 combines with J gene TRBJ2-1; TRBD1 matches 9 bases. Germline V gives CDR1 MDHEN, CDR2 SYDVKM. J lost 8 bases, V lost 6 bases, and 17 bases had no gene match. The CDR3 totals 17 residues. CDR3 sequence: CASRSGTGFIVKDEQFF. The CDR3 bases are TGTGCCAGCAGGTCCGGGACAGGGTTTATTGTTAAAGATGAGCAGTTCTTC. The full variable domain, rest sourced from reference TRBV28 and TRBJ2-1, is DVKVTQSSRYLVKRTGEKVFLECVQDMDHENMFWYRQDPGLGLRLIYFSYDVKMKEKGDIPEGYSVSREKKERFSLILESASTNQTSMYLCASRSGTGFIVKDEQFFGPGTRLTVL.

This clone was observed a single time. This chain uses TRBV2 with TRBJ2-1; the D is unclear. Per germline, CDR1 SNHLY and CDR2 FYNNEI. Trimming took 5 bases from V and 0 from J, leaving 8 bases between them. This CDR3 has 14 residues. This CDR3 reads CASSSTSSYNEQFF. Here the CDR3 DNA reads TGTGCCAGCAGTAGTACGAGCTCCTACAATGAGCAGTTCTTC.

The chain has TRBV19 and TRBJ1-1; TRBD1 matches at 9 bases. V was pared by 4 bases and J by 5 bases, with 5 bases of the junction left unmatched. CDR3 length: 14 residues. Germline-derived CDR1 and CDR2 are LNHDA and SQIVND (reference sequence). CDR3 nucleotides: TGTGCCAGTAGTACGGACAGGGGAAGGACTGAAGCTTTCTTT. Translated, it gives CASSTDRGRTEAFF. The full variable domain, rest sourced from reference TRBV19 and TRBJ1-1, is DGGITQSPKYLFRKEGQNVTLSCEQNLNHDAMYWYRQDPGQGLRLIYYSQIVNDFQKGDIAEGYSVSREKKESFPLTVTSAQKNPTAFYLCASSTDRGRTEAFFGQGTRLTVV.

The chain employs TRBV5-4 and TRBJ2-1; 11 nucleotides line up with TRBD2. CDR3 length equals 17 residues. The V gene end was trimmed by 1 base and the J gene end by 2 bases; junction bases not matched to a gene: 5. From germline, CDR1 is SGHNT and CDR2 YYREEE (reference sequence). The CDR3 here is CASSLKLSGGAYNEQFF. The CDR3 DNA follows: TGTGCCAGCAGCTTGAAGCTTAGCGGGGGGGCCTACAATGAGCAGTTCTTC.

The CDR3 nucleotides read TGTGCCAGCAGCTTGGTTGGAGGGGCGGGAAACACCATATATTTT. Its translation: CASSLVGGAGNTIYF. The V and J genes are TRBV5-8 and TRBJ1-3, with TRBD1 as a possible D gene (5 bases). The CDR3 has 15 residues. V gave up 0 bases and J gave up 4 bases, with 11 bases separating them. From germline, CDR1 is SGHTS and CDR2 YDEGEE. The variable domain in full, with the rest retrieved from reference TRBV5-8 and TRBJ1-3, is EAGVTQSPTHLIKTRGQQATLRCSPISGHTSVYWYQQALGLGLQFLLWYDEGEERNRGNFPPRFSGRQFPNYSSELNVNALELEDSALYLCASSLVGGAGNTIYFGEGSWLTVV.